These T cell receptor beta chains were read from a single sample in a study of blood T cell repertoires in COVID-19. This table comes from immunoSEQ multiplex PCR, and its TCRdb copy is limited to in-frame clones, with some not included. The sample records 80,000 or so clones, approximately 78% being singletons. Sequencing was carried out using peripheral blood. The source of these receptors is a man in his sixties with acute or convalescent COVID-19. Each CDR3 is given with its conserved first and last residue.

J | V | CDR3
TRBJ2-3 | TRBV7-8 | CASSFRGVVGDTQYF
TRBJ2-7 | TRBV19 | CASSRDSSYEQYF
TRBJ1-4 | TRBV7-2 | CASSPGQPNEKLFF
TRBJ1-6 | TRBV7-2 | CASSPRDRGANSPLHF
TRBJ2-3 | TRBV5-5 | CASSPRVKASGLLVDTQYF
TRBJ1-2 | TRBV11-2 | CASSSPKAANYGYTF
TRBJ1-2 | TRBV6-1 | CASSEWGRPEGGYTF
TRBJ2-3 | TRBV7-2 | CASSQPGGDTQYF
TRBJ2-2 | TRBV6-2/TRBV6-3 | CASSYQTDTGELFF
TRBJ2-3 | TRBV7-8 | CASSLFSSSTDTQYF
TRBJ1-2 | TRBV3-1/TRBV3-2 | CASSARGSRHNYGYTF
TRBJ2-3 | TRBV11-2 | CASSLAQTTQYF
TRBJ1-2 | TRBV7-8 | CASSLAGDRGGGYTF
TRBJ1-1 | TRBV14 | CASSQDSGGMNTEAFF
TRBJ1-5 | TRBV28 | CASIEGGNYQPQHF
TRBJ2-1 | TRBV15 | CATSRGGEGEQFF
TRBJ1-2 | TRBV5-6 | CASSKTGTVYGYTF
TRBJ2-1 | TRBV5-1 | CASSLASGGNEQFF